This TCR beta chain was found in a study of PD-1 blockade in classical Hodgkin lymphoma. The overall study: Nivolumab dosed at 3 mg/kg went to patients intravenously every 2 weeks.

The CDR3 covers 15 residues. In germline, CDR1 is SEHNR, CDR2 FQNEAQ (reference sequence). General study findings and limits: Nivolumab starters within 1 year of ASCT were excluded. With CD4+ cells, TCR diversity rose significantly by C4D1, but not with CD8+ cells. Why repertoires differed is undefined; disease activity or prior therapy possibly contributed.

The protocol was immunoSEQ multiplex PCR, while the TCRdb copy is restricted to in-frame clones and leaves out a portion. Among more than 4,000 clones, approximately 71% were seen once, and the ten largest hold 9.5%. As concerns this clone: The target antigen is unknown. The junction departs from germline at one end; a sequencing error may be responsible.

All the patients suffered relapse after autologous stem cell transplantation, and brentuximab vedotin exposure differed. Here the sequenced sample was peripheral blood mononuclear cells (PBMCs), taken before the second cycle of nivolumab. This clonotype was obtained from a human donor with classical Hodgkin lymphoma. V gene TRBV7-9 combines with J gene TRBJ2-5, with D uncertain. The CDR3: CASSLLLDGREAQYF. DNA of the CDR3: TGTGCCAGCAGCTTACTCTTGGACGGACGAGAGGCCCAGTACTTC. Using reference TRBV7-9 and TRBJ2-5 for the parts outside the CDR3, the full variable domain is DTGVSQNPRHKITKRGQNVTFRCDPISEHNRLYWYRQTLGQGPEFLTYFQNEAQLEKSRLLSDRFSAERPKGSFSTLEIQRTEQGDSAMYLCASSLLLDGREAQYFGPGTRLLVL.